The next 19 T cell receptor beta chains were all read from a single sample in a study of blood T cell repertoires in COVID-19. Here immunoSEQ multiplex PCR was the method, and the copy in TCRdb shows in-frame clones only, minus some. The data show fewer than 60,000 clones, with around nine tenths seen just once and around 3.7% held by the top ten. Input material: peripheral blood. Every receptor here comes from a human donor in a cohort sampled during active COVID-19.

J is TRBJ1-6 and V is TRBV19, with 8 nucleotides matching TRBD1. The CDR3 runs to 15 residues. Germline CDR1 is LNHDA and CDR2 is SQIVND (reference sequence). The ends lost 6 bases at V and 6 bases at J; junction bases unmatched: 7. The CDR3 DNA reads as TGTGCCAGTAGAGGACAGGGAGAGGTTAATTCACCCCTCCACTTT. Its translation is CASRGQGEVNSPLHF.

This chain links TRBV10-3 with TRBJ2-1; 9 nucleotides align to TRBD2. This CDR3 spans 16 amino acids. CDR1 and CDR2 (germline): ENHRY, SYGVKD. V lost 6 bases to trimming and J lost 7 bases; unmatched junction nucleotides: 13. This CDR3 is CAIRTPRGGSDNEQFF. The CDR3 coding sequence is TGTGCCATCAGGACGCCGCGGGGGGGCTCCGATAATGAGCAGTTCTTC.

This chain links TRBV19 with TRBJ1-4; D is possibly TRBD1 (5 bases). Trimming took 3 bases from V and 6 from J, leaving 14 bases between them. The CDR3 covers 15 residues. Germline CDR1 reads LNHDA; CDR2 reads SQIVND (reference sequence). CDR3 nucleotide sequence: TGTGCCAGTAGTATTTGGGGCCTCGAGGATGAAAAACTGTTTTTT. This translates into CASSIWGLEDEKLFF.

This chain joins TRBV18 and TRBJ2-7, with TRBD1 as a possible D gene (5 bases). With 3 bases removed from V and 2 bases from J, the gap between germline ends came to 17 bases. Germline V CDR1 and CDR2: KGHSH, LQKENI. This CDR3 has 16 amino acids. The CDR3 reads CASSPSRQGATYEQYV. The CDR3 region has the DNA TGTGCCAGCTCACCCTCGCGGCAGGGTGCTACCTACGAGCAGTACGTC.

The chain combines TRBV6-5 with TRBJ2-1; TRBD1 matches at 9 bases. CDR3 length: 15 residues. V shed 6 bases, J shed 6 bases, and the junction held 9 bases outside the gene matches. Germline V gene data show CDR1 as MNHEY and CDR2 as SVGAGI. The CDR3 coding sequence is TGTGCCAGCAGGACACAGGGGGCCACGGGCAATGAGCAGTTCTTC. Residues: CASRTQGATGNEQFF.

This clone was observed once. The chain links TRBV5-1 to TRBJ2-1; a possible D gene is TRBD2 (6 bases). The length of the CDR3 is 16 residues. Germline V CDR1 and CDR2: SGHRS, YFSETQ. The ends were cut back, 2 bases at V and 4 bases at J, with 16 bases in the middle. The CDR3 protein is CASSLISGTGYNEQFF. The CDR3 nucleotides are TGCGCCAGCAGCTTAATCTCCGGGACTGGTTACAATGAGCAGTTCTTC.

The rearrangement links TRBV12-3 or TRBV12-4 to TRBJ2-7; 7 bases map to TRBD1. The CDR3 is made up of 13 amino acids. V lost 5 bases to trimming and J lost 3 bases; unmatched junction nucleotides: 4. CDR3 nucleotide sequence: TGTGCCAGCAGTCCCGGGACAGTCTACGAGCAGTACTTC. It yields the protein CASSPGTVYEQYF.

This chain links TRBV7-9 with TRBJ1-3, with TRBD1 matching 8 bases. Germline values: CDR1 SEHNR, CDR2 FQNEAQ (reference sequence). CDR3 length: 17 amino acids. The ends lost 4 bases at V and 0 bases at J; junction bases unmatched: 8. CDR3 DNA sequence: TGTGCCAGCAGCTATCTAACAGGGGGATCCTCTGGAAACACCATATATTTT. Translation: CASSYLTGGSSGNTIYF.

This clone was counted once. The chain joins TRBV6-5 to TRBJ1-2; a possible D gene is TRBD1 (6 bases). This CDR3 is 14 amino acids long. Between the trimmed V and J ends, which lost 8 bases and 1 base, there was a span of 14 bases. Germline loops: CDR1 MNHEY, CDR2 SVGAGI. Here the CDR3 DNA reads TGTGCCAGCCATACGGGACATAGTAACTATGGCTACACCTTC. It specifies CASHTGHSNYGYTF.

The chain's CDR3 is CASGGVGEQFF. The CDR3 region has the DNA TGTGCCAGTGGAGGGGTTGGGGAGCAGTTCTTC. The rearrangement links TRBV19 to TRBJ2-1; maybe TRBD2 (6 bases). The CDR3 runs to 11 residues. Germline lookup yields CDR1 LNHDA and CDR2 SQIVND (reference sequence). Trimming stripped 8 bases from V and 10 bases from J, with 12 bases between.

This CDR3 reads CSASPVYEQYF. CDR3 nucleotides: TGCAGTGCTAGCCCCGTCTACGAGCAGTACTTC. J is TRBJ2-7 and V is TRBV20-1; unclear D gene. The ends were cut back, 3 bases at V and 3 bases at J, with 6 bases in the middle. CDR1 and CDR2 (germline): DFQATT, SNEGSKA (reference sequence). CDR3 length: 11 residues.

V usage is TRBV27 and J usage is TRBJ2-7, with 10 bases fitting TRBD2. V lost 3 bases, J lost 7 bases, and 18 bases stayed unmatched. The CDR3 sequence is 18 residues long. Germline loops: CDR1 MNHEY, CDR2 SMNVEV (reference sequence). In DNA, the CDR3 is TGTGCCAGCAGTTTGCGCCGCGCACCCCGGACTAGCGGTCCTGAGCAGTACGTC. Its protein product is CASSLRRAPRTSGPEQYV.

This chain connects TRBV28 to TRBJ2-5, with 11 bases that match TRBD1. V was clipped by 5 bases and J by 4 bases; unmatched bases: 12. Germline CDR1 reads MDHEN; CDR2 reads SYDVKM. The CDR3 runs to 17 residues. The CDR3 is CASSRGQGARGLETQYF. The CDR3 DNA reads as TGTGCCAGCAGTCGAGGACAGGGGGCCAGGGGCTTAGAGACCCAGTACTTC. Combining the CDR3 with reference TRBV28 and TRBJ2-5 gives the whole variable domain DVKVTQSSRYLVKRTGEKVFLECVQDMDHENMFWYRQDPGLGLRLIYFSYDVKMKEKGDIPEGYSVSREKKERFSLILESASTNQTSMYLCASSRGQGARGLETQYFGPGTRLLVL.

CDR3 amino acids: CARLVGVAYEQYF. The CDR3, as DNA: TGCGCCAGGCTTGTTGGAGTAGCCTACGAGCAGTACTTC. The rearrangement uses TRBV5-1 and TRBJ2-7; D remains ambiguous. The CDR3 loop spans 13 amino acids. The germline V gene has CDR1 SGHRS and CDR2 YFSETQ. The V end lost 8 bases, the J end lost 2 bases, and 14 bases lay between the germline ends.

The chain is built from TRBV5-4 and TRBJ2-1; 10 nucleotides agree with TRBD1. J gave up 8 bases and V 2 bases, and 7 bases lay outside the gene matches. The CDR3 runs to 15 residues. Germline CDR1 reads SGHNT; CDR2 reads YYREEE (reference sequence). The CDR3 spells CASSFPGQGKDEQFF. In DNA, the CDR3 is TGTGCCAGCAGCTTCCCGGGACAGGGGAAGGATGAGCAGTTCTTC.

The rearrangement links TRBV2 to TRBJ1-4, with 7 bases fitting TRBD1. The CDR3 is 13 amino acids. Trimming took 10 bases from V and 4 from J; bases not matched to a gene: 6. Germline V lookup: CDR1 SNHLY, CDR2 FYNNEI. CDR3 protein: CATTGDFNEKLFF. As DNA, the CDR3 is TGTGCCACCACAGGGGACTTTAATGAAAAACTGTTTTTT.

The chain employs TRBV5-1 and TRBJ2-5; maybe TRBD1 (6 bases). V dropped 1 base and J dropped 1 base, with 8 bases sitting between them. The CDR3 has 14 residues. CDR1 SGHRS and CDR2 YFSETQ come from the germline V gene. CDR3 protein: CASSLRGSQETQYF. CDR3 sequence (DNA): TGCGCCAGCAGCTTGAGGGGGTCCCAAGAGACCCAGTACTTC.

The chain has TRBV7-6 and TRBJ2-7; D gene uncertain. The CDR3 extends over 14 amino acids. The germline V gene has CDR1 SGHVS and CDR2 FNYEAQ. Trimming took 1 base from V and 2 from J, leaving 9 bases between them. The CDR3 protein is CASSLEPGTYEQYV. The DNA of the CDR3 is TGTGCCAGCAGCTTAGAGCCAGGCACCTACGAGCAGTACGTC.

CDR3 amino acids: CASRPSGAGQETQYF. The CDR3 coding sequence is TGTGCCAGCAGACCGAGCGGAGCTGGTCAAGAGACCCAGTACTTC. This rearrangement joins TRBV7-9 to TRBJ2-5; tentatively, D is TRBD2 (5 bases). The V gene lost 6 bases and the J gene lost 2 bases, with 16 bases spanning the gap. Germline V gene data show CDR1 as SEHNR and CDR2 as FQNEAQ (reference sequence). The CDR3 consists of 15 residues.